This T cell receptor beta chain was identified during a study of blood T cell repertoires in COVID-19. TCRdb keeps only in-frame clones here, not all; method: immunoSEQ multiplex PCR. Of about 100,000 clones listed, around 84% were seen once; the top ten hold roughly 17%. The sequenced material came from peripheral blood. This clonotype originated in a woman in her sixties with acute or convalescent COVID-19.

The CDR3 reads CASSQGRIQGSGYGYTF. The CDR3 DNA sequence: TGTGCCAGCAGCCAAGGGCGAATACAGGGGTCAGGCTATGGCTACACCTTC. The chain has TRBV3-1 (or the pseudogene TRBV3-2) and TRBJ1-2, with TRBD1 identical over 7 bases. The CDR3 has 17 amino acids. V trimming: 1 base; J trimming: 4 bases; junction bases outside the gene matches: 12. Germline CDR1 reads LGHDT; CDR2 reads YNNKEL (reference sequence).